This TCR beta chain is drawn from a study of identical twins. Study results and caveats: For out-of-frame alpha sequences shared by twins, low generation probability was in excess.

The ends were cut back, 6 bases at V and 2 bases at J, with 13 bases in the middle. CDR1 is MNHEY, CDR2 SVGEGT, per germline. This CDR3 contains 15 residues. All of the donors were Caucasians in good health. TCRdb independently ran MiXCR on the 5' RACE reads; one entry per CDR3 protein. In the table there are 200,000 to 250,000 distinct CDR3 sequences, roughly a tenth of which are singletons. This clonotype has a handful of counts. No antigen is known for it. The chain joins TRBV6-2 or TRBV6-3 to TRBJ2-2; D unclear. The sequence was obtained from a man aged 50 to 60 in good health. Sample: memory T cells sorted from blood. The CDR3 here is CASRELTLNTGELFF. The CDR3 bases are TGTGCCAGCAGGGAGCTCACACTCAACACCGGGGAGCTGTTTTTT.